This T cell receptor beta chain was recorded in a study of T cells after yellow fever vaccination. This CDR3 is 14 amino acids long. Germline loops: CDR1 MNHEY, CDR2 SVGEGT. V was cut by 7 bases and J by 2 bases, with 14 bases left in between. TCRdb re-called the 5' RACE reads through MiXCR, storing one row per CDR3 protein. The sample has a few hundred thousand distinct CDR3 sequences; roughly 17% are singletons. The source material was PBMCs, sampled 5 days after the first yellow fever vaccination. The V call is TRBV6-2 or TRBV6-3, the J call TRBJ1-1; possibly TRBD1 for D (5 bases). This TCR derives from a man aged 18 to 35 who received the YFV17D yellow fever vaccine. The CDR3 region is CASIFDRSNTEAFF. DNA of the CDR3: TGTGCCAGCATATTCGACAGATCCAACACTGAAGCTTTCTTT.